The 17 T cell receptor beta chains below all came from one sample that was sequenced in a study of vaccination effects on CD4 cells after COVID-19. The protocol was immunoSEQ multiplex PCR, while the TCRdb copy is restricted to in-frame clones and leaves out a portion. The sample lists fewer than 75,000 clones, around four fifths occurring once. No antigen has been assigned to these receptors. Isolation of CD4+ T cells took place after ten to eleven days of culture. Each person got two doses of an mRNA SARS-CoV-2 vaccine, BNT162b2 or mRNA-1273. The material was CD4+ T cells from PBMCs cultured without peptide, obtained after COVID-19 vaccination. Receptors originate from a human donor who received a COVID-19 vaccine.

This chain connects TRBV29-1 to TRBJ2-7; the D gene is possibly TRBD2 (7 bases). The germline V and J ends were trimmed by 4 bases and 3 bases, with 16 bases remaining between them. The germline gives CDR1 SQVTM, CDR2 ANQGSEA. The CDR3 has 14 residues. The CDR3 DNA reads as TGCAGCGTTGGGGGGGGCGGGCCTTACTACGAGCAGTACTTC. Its protein is CSVGGGGPYYEQYF.

DNA of the CDR3: TGCGCCAGCAGCCCTAATCCGGGACAGGTTTCCTCTGGAAACACCATATATTTT. Amino acid sequence: CASSPNPGQVSSGNTIYF. This chain uses TRBV4-3 with TRBJ1-3; 8 positions agree with TRBD1. From germline, CDR1 is LGHNA and CDR2 YSLEER. The J segment lost 0 bases and the V segment lost 4 bases, leaving 11 bases of the junction unmatched. This CDR3 region has 18 residues.

The V call is TRBV19, the J call TRBJ1-5; D unclear. The CDR3 runs 17 residues. The ends were cut back, 3 bases at V and 2 bases at J, with 17 bases in the middle. The germline CDR1 and CDR2 sequences are LNHDA and SQIVND (reference sequence). CDR3 residues: CASSIPRALRGNQPQHF. DNA for the CDR3: TGTGCCAGTAGTATCCCCCGGGCCTTGAGGGGCAATCAGCCCCAGCATTTT.

The chain combines TRBV3-1 (or the pseudogene TRBV3-2) with TRBJ2-2, with unresolved D. V lost 8 bases to trimming and J lost 0 bases, with 7 bases between them. This CDR3 is 13 amino acids long. CDR1 and CDR2 (germline): LGHDT, YNNKEL (reference sequence). CDR3 amino acids: CASSDSNTGELFF. CDR3 nucleotides: TGTGCCAGCTCCGATTCGAACACCGGGGAGCTGTTTTTT.

CDR3 bases: TGTGCCAGCAGTTACTCGGCAGGGGGCTCAAATTCACCCCTCCACTTT. This encodes CASSYSAGGSNSPLHF. The genes are TRBV6-5 and TRBJ1-6, with TRBD1 matching 8 bases. This CDR3 has 16 residues. The V gene end was trimmed by 0 bases and the J gene end by 7 bases; junction bases not matched to a gene: 5. Germline values: CDR1 MNHEY, CDR2 SVGAGI.

This clone has just one count. This chain links TRBV10-3 with TRBJ1-4; D uncertain. CDR3 size: 14 residues. Trimming shortened V by 5 bases and J by 0 bases, and 7 bases separated the two germline ends. Per the germline V gene, CDR1 is ENHRY and CDR2 is SYGVKD. CDR3 bases: TGTGCCATCAGTCGGGGATCAACTAATGAAAAACTGTTTTTT. Its translation is CAISRGSTNEKLFF.

J is TRBJ1-4 and V is TRBV6-1; D is perhaps TRBD1 (6 bases). This CDR3 contains 13 residues. With 2 bases removed from V and 10 bases from J, the gap between germline ends came to 11 bases. Germline V gives CDR1 MNHNS, CDR2 SASEGT. The CDR3, as DNA: TGTGCCAGCAGTGAATTGGGGGGCGGAAAACTGTTTTTT. Translation gives CASSELGGGKLFF.

This chain connects TRBV19 to TRBJ1-2, with D maybe TRBD1 (5 bases). V was trimmed by 3 bases and J by 5 bases, leaving 19 bases between them. The CDR3 length is 16 residues. Germline V lookup: CDR1 LNHDA, CDR2 SQIVND (reference sequence). In nucleotides, the CDR3 is TGTGCCAGTAGTATTTGGGGCACCTCGACCATTTATGGCTACACCTTC. Translation gives CASSIWGTSTIYGYTF.

The gene calls are TRBV19 and TRBJ2-2, with TRBD1 matching over 7 bases. The junction had 5 bases not matched to a gene; V was cut back by 3 bases and J by 1 base. This CDR3 region has 16 residues. The germline gives CDR1 LNHDA, CDR2 SQIVND (reference sequence). The CDR3: CASSIQGVGNTGELFF. The CDR3 DNA sequence: TGTGCCAGTAGTATCCAGGGGGTGGGGAACACCGGGGAGCTGTTTTTT.

This clone has only one observation. The rearrangement uses TRBV28 and TRBJ2-3, with 8 nucleotides matching TRBD1. Germline lookup yields CDR1 MDHEN and CDR2 SYDVKM. The CDR3 has 16 amino acids. V lost 3 bases and J lost 3; bases outside the gene matches: 8. The CDR3 region is CASSLSLNRGTDTQYF. In nucleotides, the CDR3 is TGTGCCAGCAGTTTGTCCCTCAACAGGGGGACAGATACGCAGTATTTT.

The table lists this clone with a few counts. The DNA for the CDR3 is TGTGCCAGTAGTAAGGGAATAAGGAACACCGGGGAGCTGTTTTTT. Residues: CASSKGIRNTGELFF. The rearrangement uses TRBV19 and TRBJ2-2; no firm D call. V was pared by 4 bases and J by 1 base, with 10 bases between. CDR1 is LNHDA, CDR2 SQIVND, per germline (reference sequence). The CDR3 runs to 15 residues.

This clone was detected only a few times. The V and J genes are TRBV7-9 and TRBJ2-3, with 10 bases that match TRBD2. The CDR3 covers 16 residues. The J segment lost 4 bases and the V segment lost 4 bases, leaving 8 bases of the junction unmatched. Germline assignment: CDR1 SEHNR and CDR2 FQNEAQ (reference sequence). CDR3 in amino acids: CASSSGLAGASDTQYF. In nucleotides, the CDR3 is TGTGCCAGCAGCTCCGGGCTAGCGGGGGCCTCAGATACGCAGTATTTT.

The gene calls are TRBV18 and TRBJ1-3; possibly TRBD1 for D (5 bases). The CDR3 is 18 residues long. V gave up 5 bases and J gave up 0 bases, with 20 bases separating them. Germline CDR1 and CDR2: KGHSH and LQKENI. CDR3: CASSAVMGVPFSGNTIYF. CDR3 nucleotide sequence: TGTGCCAGCTCAGCGGTAATGGGGGTTCCCTTCTCTGGAAACACCATATATTTT. The variable domain in full, completed from reference TRBV18 and TRBJ1-3, reads NAGVMQNPRHLVRRRGQEARLRCSPMKGHSHVYWYRQLPEEGLKFMVYLQKENIIDESGMPKERFSAEFPKEGPSILRIQQVVRGDSAAYFCASSAVMGVPFSGNTIYFGEGSWLTVV.

V gene TRBV18 combines with J gene TRBJ1-1, with 7 nucleotides matching TRBD1. The V segment lost 5 bases and the J segment 1 base; nucleotides outside the gene matches: 4. Germline V gene lookup returns CDR1 KGHSH and CDR2 LQKENI. CDR3 size: 14 residues. This chain's CDR3 is CASSRGGRNTEAFF. The CDR3 DNA is TGTGCCAGCTCAAGAGGGGGCCGGAACACTGAAGCTTTCTTT.

The chain combines TRBV19 with TRBJ2-5; tentative D call: TRBD2 (5 bases). The CDR3 contains 13 residues. Per germline, CDR1 LNHDA and CDR2 SQIVND (reference sequence). The V end was cut by 7 bases, the J end by 5 bases, with 14 bases between. The CDR3 bases are TGTGCCAGTACCCTCGGGAATTCGGAGACCCAGTACTTC. It is translated as CASTLGNSETQYF.

This clone was observed a handful of times. CDR3 region: CASTASGRINEQFF. The DNA of the CDR3 is TGTGCCAGCACGGCTAGCGGGAGAATCAATGAGCAGTTCTTC. V and J are TRBV6-5 and TRBJ2-1, with 10 bases that match TRBD2. V was pared by 7 bases and J by 6 bases, with 6 bases of the junction left unmatched. Looked up from germline, CDR1 is MNHEY and CDR2 is SVGAGI. The CDR3 extends over 14 amino acids.

The rearrangement uses TRBV30 and TRBJ1-5; TRBD1 matches at 8 bases. The V segment lost 0 bases and the J segment 2 bases; nucleotides outside the gene matches: 15. The CDR3 loop spans 19 amino acids. CDR1 is GTSNPN, CDR2 SVGIG, per germline (reference sequence). CDR3 nucleotide sequence: TGTGCCTGGAGTGTACGTAGGACAGGGACCTCGAGCGGCAATCAGCCCCAGCATTTT. Amino acids: CAWSVRRTGTSSGNQPQHF.